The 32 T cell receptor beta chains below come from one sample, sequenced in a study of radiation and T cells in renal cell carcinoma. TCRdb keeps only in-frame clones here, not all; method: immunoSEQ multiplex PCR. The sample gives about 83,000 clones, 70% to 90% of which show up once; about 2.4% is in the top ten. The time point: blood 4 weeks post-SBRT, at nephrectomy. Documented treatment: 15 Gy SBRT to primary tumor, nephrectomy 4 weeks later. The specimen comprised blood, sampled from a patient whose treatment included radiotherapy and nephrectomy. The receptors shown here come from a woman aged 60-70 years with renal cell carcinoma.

The CDR3 DNA is TGCGCCAGCAGCTTGGAGCTAGCGGGAGCTGGCGGGCAGTTCTTC. Protein sequence: CASSLELAGAGGQFF. The V call is TRBV5-1, the J call TRBJ2-1; 10 nucleotides align to TRBD2. CDR1 SGHRS and CDR2 YFSETQ come from the germline V gene. This CDR3 comprises 15 residues. The ends lost 0 bases at V and 12 bases at J; junction bases unmatched: 9.

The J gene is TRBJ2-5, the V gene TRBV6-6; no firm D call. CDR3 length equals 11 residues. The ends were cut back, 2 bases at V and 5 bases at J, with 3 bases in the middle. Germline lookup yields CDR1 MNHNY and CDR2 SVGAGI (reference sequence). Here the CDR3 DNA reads TGTGCCAGCAGTTACGTGGAGACCCAGTACTTC. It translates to CASSYVETQYF.

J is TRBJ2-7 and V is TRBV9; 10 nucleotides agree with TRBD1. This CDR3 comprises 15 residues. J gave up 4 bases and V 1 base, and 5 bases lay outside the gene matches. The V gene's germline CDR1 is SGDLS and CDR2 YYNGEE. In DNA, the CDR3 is TGTGCCAGCAGCGTAAGACAGGGGGCCAGATACGAGCAGTACTTC. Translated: CASSVRQGARYEQYF.

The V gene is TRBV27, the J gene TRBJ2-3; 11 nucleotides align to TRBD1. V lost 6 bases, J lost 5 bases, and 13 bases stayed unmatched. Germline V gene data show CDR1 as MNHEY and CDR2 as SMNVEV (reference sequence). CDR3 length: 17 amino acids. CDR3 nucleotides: TGTGCCAGCAGCCCGGACAGGGGGCATAGACTGGTAGATACGCAGTATTTT. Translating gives CASSPDRGHRLVDTQYF.

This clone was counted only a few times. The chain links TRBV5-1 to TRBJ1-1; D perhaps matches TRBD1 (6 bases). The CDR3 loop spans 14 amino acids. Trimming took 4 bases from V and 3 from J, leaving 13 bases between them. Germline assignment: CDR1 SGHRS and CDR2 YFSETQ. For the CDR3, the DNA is TGCGCCAGCAGCCCCGAGGGGGGACACACTGAAGCTTTCTTT. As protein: CASSPEGGHTEAFF.

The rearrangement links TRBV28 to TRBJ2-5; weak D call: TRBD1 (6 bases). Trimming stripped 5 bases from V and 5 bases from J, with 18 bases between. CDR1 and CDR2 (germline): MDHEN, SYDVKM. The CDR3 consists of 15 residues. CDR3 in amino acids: CASSNLQGGGETQYF. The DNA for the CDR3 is TGTGCCAGCAGTAACTTACAGGGTGGCGGGGAGACCCAGTACTTC. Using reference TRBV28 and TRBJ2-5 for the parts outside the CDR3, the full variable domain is DVKVTQSSRYLVKRTGEKVFLECVQDMDHENMFWYRQDPGLGLRLIYFSYDVKMKEKGDIPEGYSVSREKKERFSLILESASTNQTSMYLCASSNLQGGGETQYFGPGTRLLVL.

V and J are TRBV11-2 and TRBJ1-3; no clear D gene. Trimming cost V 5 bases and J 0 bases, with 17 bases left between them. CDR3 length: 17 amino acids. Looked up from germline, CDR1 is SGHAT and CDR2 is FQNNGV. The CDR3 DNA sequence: TGTGCCAGCAGCCGGGCAGGCAGAACGACCTCTGGAAACACCATATATTTT. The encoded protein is CASSRAGRTTSGNTIYF.

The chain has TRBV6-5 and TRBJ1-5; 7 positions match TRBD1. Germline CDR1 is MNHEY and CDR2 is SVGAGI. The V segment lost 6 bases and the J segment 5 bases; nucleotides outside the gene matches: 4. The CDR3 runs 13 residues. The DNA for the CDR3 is TGTGCCAGCAGCCGGGACAGCCATCAGCCCCAGCATTTT. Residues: CASSRDSHQPQHF.

CDR3 nucleotides: TGTGCCAGCAGCTCCGGGACTAGCGTATACAATGAGCAGTTCTTC. Protein: CASSSGTSVYNEQFF. The chain links TRBV6-5 to TRBJ2-1; 10 positions agree with TRBD2. Looked up from germline, CDR1 is MNHEY and CDR2 is SVGAGI. V lost 6 bases and J lost 4; bases outside the gene matches: 6. CDR3 length: 15 residues.

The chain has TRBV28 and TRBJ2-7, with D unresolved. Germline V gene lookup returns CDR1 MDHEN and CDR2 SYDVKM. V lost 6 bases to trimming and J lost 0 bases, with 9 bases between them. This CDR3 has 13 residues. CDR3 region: CASRRTVSYEQYF. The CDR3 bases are TGTGCCAGCAGGAGGACGGTCTCCTACGAGCAGTACTTC.

DNA of the CDR3: TGCGCCAGCAGCCAATGGTCGGACAGGGGGATAGGGGAGCAGTACTTC. Translating gives CASSQWSDRGIGEQYF. The chain carries TRBV4-1 and TRBJ2-7, with 10 bases aligning to TRBD1. The germline V gene encodes CDR1 MGHRA and CDR2 YSYEKL. The CDR3 is 16 amino acids. The trim removed 2 bases at V and 7 bases at J, leaving 11 bases unmatched.

The CDR3 loop is CASSEGRLGDGYTF. The CDR3 DNA follows: TGTGCCAGCAGTGAAGGAAGGTTAGGGGATGGCTACACCTTC. V is TRBV2 and J is TRBJ1-2; weak D call: TRBD1 (5 bases). The V end lost 1 base, the J end lost 6 bases, and 12 bases lay between the germline ends. Germline CDR1 SNHLY, CDR2 FYNNEI. The CDR3 is 14 amino acids. Drawing the rest from reference TRBV2 and TRBJ1-2, the complete variable domain is EPEVTQTPSHQVTQMGQEVILRCVPISNHLYFYWYRQILGQKVEFLVSFYNNEISEKSEIFDDQFSVERPDGSNFTLKIRSTKLEDSAMYFCASSEGRLGDGYTFGSGTRLTVV.

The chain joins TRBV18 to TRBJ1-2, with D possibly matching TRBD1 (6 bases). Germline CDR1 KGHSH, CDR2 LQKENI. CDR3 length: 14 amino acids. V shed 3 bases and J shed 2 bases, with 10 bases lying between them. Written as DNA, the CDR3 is TGTGCCAGCTCACCCGGTCAGGGGAACTATGGCTACACCTTC. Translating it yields CASSPGQGNYGYTF.

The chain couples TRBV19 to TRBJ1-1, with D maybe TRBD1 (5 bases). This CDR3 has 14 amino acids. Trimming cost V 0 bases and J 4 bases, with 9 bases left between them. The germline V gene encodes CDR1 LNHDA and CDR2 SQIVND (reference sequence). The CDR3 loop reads CASSIEGVRTEAFF. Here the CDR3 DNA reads TGTGCCAGTAGTATAGAGGGGGTACGCACTGAAGCTTTCTTT.

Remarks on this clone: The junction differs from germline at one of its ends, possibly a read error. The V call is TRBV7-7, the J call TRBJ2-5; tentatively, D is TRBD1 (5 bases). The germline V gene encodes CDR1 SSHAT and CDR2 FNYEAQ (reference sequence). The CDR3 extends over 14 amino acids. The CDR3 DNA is TGTGCTAGCAGCTCGGACACCCTTCAAGAGACCCAGTACTTC. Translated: CASSSDTLQETQYF.

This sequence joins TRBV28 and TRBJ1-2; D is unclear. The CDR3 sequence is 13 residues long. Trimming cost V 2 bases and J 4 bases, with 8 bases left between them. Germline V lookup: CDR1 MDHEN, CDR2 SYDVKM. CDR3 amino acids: CASSLGQVYGYTF. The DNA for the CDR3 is TGTGCCAGCAGTTTAGGGCAGGTCTATGGCTACACCTTC.

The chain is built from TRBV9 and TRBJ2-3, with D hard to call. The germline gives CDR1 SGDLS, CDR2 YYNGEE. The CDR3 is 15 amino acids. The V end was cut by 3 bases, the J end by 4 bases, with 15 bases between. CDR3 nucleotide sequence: TGTGCCAGCAGCGAGGGTCGGCCTCGCGCAGATACGCAGTATTTT. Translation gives CASSEGRPRADTQYF.

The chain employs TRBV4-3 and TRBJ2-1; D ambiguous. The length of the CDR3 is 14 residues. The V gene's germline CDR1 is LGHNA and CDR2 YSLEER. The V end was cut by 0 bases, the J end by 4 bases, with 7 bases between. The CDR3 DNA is TGCGCCAGCAGCCAAGATCGGCATTACAATGAGCAGTTCTTC. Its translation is CASSQDRHYNEQFF.

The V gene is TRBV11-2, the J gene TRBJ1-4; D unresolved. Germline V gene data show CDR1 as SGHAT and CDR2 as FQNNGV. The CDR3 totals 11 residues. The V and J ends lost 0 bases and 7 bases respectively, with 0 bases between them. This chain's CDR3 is CASSLDEKLFF. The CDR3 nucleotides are TGTGCCAGCAGCTTAGATGAAAAACTGTTTTTT.

CDR3 sequence: CASRPGTSGSTQYF. The CDR3 region has the DNA TGTGCCAGCAGACCAGGGACTAGCGGTAGTACGCAGTATTTT. V gene TRBV27 combines with J gene TRBJ2-3, with 11 bases fitting TRBD2. Trimming removed 6 bases from V and 8 bases from J; junction bases left unmatched: 7. This CDR3 comprises 14 residues. The germline CDR1 and CDR2 sequences are MNHEY and SMNVEV (reference sequence).

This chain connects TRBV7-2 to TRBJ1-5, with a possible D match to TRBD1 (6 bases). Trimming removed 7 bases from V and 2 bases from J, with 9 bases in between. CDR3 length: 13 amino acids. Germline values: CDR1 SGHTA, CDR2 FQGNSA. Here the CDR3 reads CASTRQGNQPQHF. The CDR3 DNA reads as TGTGCCAGCACCCGACAGGGCAATCAGCCCCAGCATTTT.

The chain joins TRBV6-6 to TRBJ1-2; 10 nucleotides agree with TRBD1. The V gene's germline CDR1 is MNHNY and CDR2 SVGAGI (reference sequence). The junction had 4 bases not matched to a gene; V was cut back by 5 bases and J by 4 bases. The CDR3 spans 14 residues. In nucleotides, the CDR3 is TGTGCCAGCAGTCGACAGGGGGCTCGCTATGGCTACACCTTC. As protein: CASSRQGARYGYTF.

Written as DNA, the CDR3 is TGTGCCAGCAGCTTTGTGAACACTGAAGCTTTCTTT. It specifies CASSFVNTEAFF. The rearrangement uses TRBV5-6 and TRBJ1-1; D remains unclear. The germline V gene encodes CDR1 SGHDT and CDR2 YYEEEE. Trimming left V 2 bases short and J 0 bases short, with 2 bases between. CDR3 length: 12 residues.

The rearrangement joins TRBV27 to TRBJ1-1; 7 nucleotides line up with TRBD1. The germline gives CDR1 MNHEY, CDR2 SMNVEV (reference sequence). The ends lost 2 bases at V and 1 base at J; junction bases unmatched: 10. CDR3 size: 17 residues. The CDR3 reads CASSLIAIGGKNTEAFF. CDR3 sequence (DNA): TGTGCCAGCAGTTTAATAGCAATAGGGGGCAAGAACACTGAAGCTTTCTTT.

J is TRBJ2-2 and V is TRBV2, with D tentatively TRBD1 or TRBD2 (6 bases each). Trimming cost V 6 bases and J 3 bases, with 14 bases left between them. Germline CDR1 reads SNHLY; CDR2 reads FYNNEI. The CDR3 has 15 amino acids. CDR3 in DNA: TGTGCCAGCAGGCTAGGGGGGCGCCACACCGGGGAGCTGTTTTTT. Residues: CASRLGGRHTGELFF.

In DNA, the CDR3 is TGTGCCACCAGCAGAGCAGAGACTAGCACAGATACGCAGTATTTT. Protein sequence: CATSRAETSTDTQYF. The chain couples TRBV15 to TRBJ2-3; unclear D gene. There are 15 residues in the CDR3. Trimming left V 1 base short and J 0 bases short, with 8 bases between. Germline V gives CDR1 LNHNV, CDR2 YYDKDF (reference sequence). The complete variable domain, with remaining parts taken from reference TRBV15 and TRBJ2-3, reads DAMVIQNPRYQVTQFGKPVTLSCSQTLNHNVMYWYQQKSSQAPKLLFHYYDKDFNNEADTPDNFQSRRPNTSFCFLDIRSPGLGDTAMYLCATSRAETSTDTQYFGPGTRLTVL.

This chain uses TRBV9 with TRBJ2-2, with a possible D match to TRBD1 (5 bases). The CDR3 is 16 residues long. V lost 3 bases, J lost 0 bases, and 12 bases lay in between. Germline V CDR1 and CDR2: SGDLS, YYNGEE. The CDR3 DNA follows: TGTGCCAGCAGCGGTCACAGGTCAGCGAACACCGGGGAGCTGTTTTTT. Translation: CASSGHRSANTGELFF. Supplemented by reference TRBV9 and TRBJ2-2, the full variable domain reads DSGVTQTPKHLITATGQRVTLRCSPRSGDLSVYWYQQSLDQGLQFLIQYYNGEERAKGNILERFSAQQFPDLHSELNLSSLELGDSALYFCASSGHRSANTGELFFGEGSRLTVL.

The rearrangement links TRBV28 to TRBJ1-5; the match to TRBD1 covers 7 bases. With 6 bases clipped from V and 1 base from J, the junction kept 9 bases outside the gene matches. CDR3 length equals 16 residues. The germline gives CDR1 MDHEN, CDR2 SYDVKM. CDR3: CASRWADRASNQPQHF. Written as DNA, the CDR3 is TGTGCCAGCAGATGGGCTGACAGGGCCAGCAATCAGCCCCAGCATTTT. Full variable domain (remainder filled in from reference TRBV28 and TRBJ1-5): DVKVTQSSRYLVKRTGEKVFLECVQDMDHENMFWYRQDPGLGLRLIYFSYDVKMKEKGDIPEGYSVSREKKERFSLILESASTNQTSMYLCASRWADRASNQPQHFGDGTRLSIL.

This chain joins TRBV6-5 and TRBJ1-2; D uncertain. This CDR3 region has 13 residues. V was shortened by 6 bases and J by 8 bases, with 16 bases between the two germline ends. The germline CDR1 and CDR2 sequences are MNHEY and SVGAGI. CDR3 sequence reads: CASRVPGLMGYTF. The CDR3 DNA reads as TGTGCCAGCAGGGTCCCCGGGCTTATGGGCTACACCTTC.

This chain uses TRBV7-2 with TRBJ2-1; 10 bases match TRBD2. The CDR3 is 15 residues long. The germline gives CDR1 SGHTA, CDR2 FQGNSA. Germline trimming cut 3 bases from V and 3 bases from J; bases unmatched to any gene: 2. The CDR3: CASSLSGGDYNEQFF. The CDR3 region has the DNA TGTGCCAGCAGCTTGAGCGGGGGGGACTACAATGAGCAGTTCTTC.

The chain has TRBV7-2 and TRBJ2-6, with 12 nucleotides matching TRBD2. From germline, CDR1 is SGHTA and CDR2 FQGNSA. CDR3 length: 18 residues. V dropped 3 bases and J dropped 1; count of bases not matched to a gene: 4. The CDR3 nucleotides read TGTGCCAGCAGCTTCGGACTAGCGGGAATATCTGGGGCCAACGTCCTGACTTTC. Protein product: CASSFGLAGISGANVLTF.

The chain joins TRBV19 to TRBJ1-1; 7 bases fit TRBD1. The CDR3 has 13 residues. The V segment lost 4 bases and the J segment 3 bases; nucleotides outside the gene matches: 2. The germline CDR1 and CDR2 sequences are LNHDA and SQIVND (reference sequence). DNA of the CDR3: TGTGCCAGTAGTACGACAGGGTACACTGAAGCTTTCTTT. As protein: CASSTTGYTEAFF.